The text below deals with one TCR beta chain. Its antigen is currently unknown. The data stem from a study of T cells expressing NK-cell markers. Looking at the study overall: Sorted CD3+CD56-NKG2C+, CD3+CD56+NKG2C+ and CD3+CD56+NKG2C- T cells supplied the TCR beta repertoires. The study, taken as a whole, reports: About 1.0-8% of CD8+ T cells in several donors belonged to dominant NKG2C+ clonotypes.

TCRdb re-called the 5' RACE reads, yielding one record per CDR3 amino acid sequence without DNA. This listing includes roughly 170,000 distinct CDR3 sequences. CDR1 is MDHEN and CDR2 is SYDVKM in the germline V gene. The CDR3 loop spans 13 amino acids. The sequence was collected from a woman between 18 and 75 years old in good health. Input material: blood T cells: a sorted CD56 or NKG2C T cell subset, CD4+ or CD8+ T cells, or bulk PBMC T cells (not recorded which). The chain couples TRBV28 to TRBJ1-6; the TCRdb D gene call, TRBD1, has no DNA to confirm it. This CDR3 is CASRRPEGGYLHF.